Each of the 26 T cell receptor beta chains below was sequenced from the same sample in a study of CD8+CD57+ T cells in acquired aplastic anemia. Patients who underwent sequencing had shown CD8+CD57+ cell expansion by flow cytometry. The use of genomic DNA as template underpinned the TCR beta VDJ and CDR3 profiling. TCRdb re-called the reads through MiXCR, storing one row per CDR3 protein. This table has about 180,000 distinct CDR3 sequences, about 45% appearing once. The sample comprised sorted CD4+, CD8+, or CD8+CD57+ T cells (not recorded which) from PBMCs. All receptors come from a human donor with aplastic anemia.

J is TRBJ2-5 and V is TRBV20-1; D not resolved. Looked up from germline, CDR1 is DFQATT and CDR2 is SNEGSKA (reference sequence). Between the trimmed V and J ends, which lost 6 bases and 2 bases, there was a span of 7 bases. The CDR3 totals 11 residues. The CDR3: CSAGTQETQYF. In DNA form, the CDR3 reads TGCAGTGCCGGCACTCAAGAGACCCAGTACTTC.

A note on this clonotype: This sequence may be a read error, since a much larger clone differs from it by one base. The chain uses TRBV7-3 and TRBJ1-6; unclear D gene. The germline gives CDR1 SGHTA, CDR2 FQGTGA. There are 13 residues in the CDR3. In DNA form, the CDR3 reads TGTGCCAGCAGCTCTAACTCTGGATCACCCCGCCACTTT. Amino acid sequence: CASSSNSGSPRHF. The full variable domain, its missing parts supplied by reference TRBV7-3 and TRBJ1-6, is GAGVSQTPSNKVTEKGKYVELRCDPISGHTALYWYRQSLGQGPEFLIYFQGTGAADDSGLPNDRFFAVRPEGSVSTLKIQRTERGDSAVYLCASSSNSGSPRHFGNGTRLTVT.

This clonotype was seen many times. This chain links TRBV6-5 with TRBJ1-2; D is ambiguous. The CDR3 spans 13 residues. Germline lookup yields CDR1 MNHEY and CDR2 SVGAGI. The V end was cut by 4 bases, the J end by 11 bases, with 17 bases between. Written as DNA, the CDR3 is TGTGCCAGCAGTTCTATGCCAAATACTATTTACACCTTC. Its translation: CASSSMPNTIYTF.

The rearrangement links TRBV10-3 to TRBJ2-7, with D perhaps matching TRBD1 or TRBD2 (5 bases each). V was clipped by 6 bases and J by 6 bases, with 18 bases between them. This CDR3 contains 14 residues. Germline values: CDR1 ENHRY, CDR2 SYGVKD. This CDR3 is CAIRYRGHLSEQYF. CDR3 DNA sequence: TGTGCCATCAGGTACCGGGGCCACCTCTCCGAGCAGTACTTC.

This clonotype appeared once. The DNA for the CDR3 is TGTGCCAGTAGTATAGAACTAGCGGGGGATACGCAGTATTTT. It codes for CASSIELAGDTQYF. The gene calls are TRBV19 and TRBJ2-3; 10 bases are shared with TRBD2. V lost 0 bases, J lost 6 bases, and 0 bases stayed unmatched. Germline V lookup: CDR1 LNHDA, CDR2 SQIVND (reference sequence). This CDR3 spans 14 amino acids.

CDR3 sequence (DNA): TGTGCCAGCAGCTTATGGGACAGGGGAAAAAACACCGGGGAGCTGTTTTTT. Amino acids: CASSLWDRGKNTGELFF. The V gene is TRBV11-2, the J gene TRBJ2-2, with 10 bases matching TRBD1. The V gene's germline CDR1 is SGHAT and CDR2 FQNNGV. This CDR3 is built from 17 residues. Trimming at V came to 2 bases and at J to 2 bases, leaving 5 bases not matched to a gene.

The genes are TRBV10-2 and TRBJ1-2; 8 nucleotides line up with TRBD1. Germline V gives CDR1 WSHSY, CDR2 SAAADI. V shed 10 bases, J shed 8 bases, and the junction held 12 bases outside the gene matches. CDR3 length equals 13 residues. This CDR3 reads CATSRQGLAGYTF. In DNA form, the CDR3 reads TGCGCCACATCTCGACAGGGGCTAGCGGGCTACACCTTC.

This clonotype came up many times. The rearrangement joins TRBV7-9 to TRBJ2-7; tentative D call: TRBD1 (6 bases). V gave up 1 base and J gave up 4 bases, with 17 bases separating them. This CDR3 spans 16 amino acids. Germline assignment: CDR1 SEHNR and CDR2 FQNEAQ (reference sequence). The CDR3 DNA is TGTGCCAGCAGCTTAGGGGGGACAAGGGCTAATTACGAGCAGTACTTC. Translated: CASSLGGTRANYEQYF.

This chain uses TRBV7-3 with TRBJ2-1; TRBD2 matches at 7 bases. This CDR3 has 14 amino acids. Germline V gives CDR1 SGHTA, CDR2 FQGTGA. V shed 1 base and J 6 bases; nucleotides not matched to a gene: 3. For the CDR3, the DNA is TGTGCCAGCAGCTTAATAGCGGGTAGCAATGAGCAGTTCTTC. Translated, it gives CASSLIAGSNEQFF. Combining the CDR3 with reference TRBV7-3 and TRBJ2-1 gives the whole variable domain GAGVSQTPSNKVTEKGKYVELRCDPISGHTALYWYRQSLGQGPEFLIYFQGTGAADDSGLPNDRFFAVRPEGSVSTLKIQRTERGDSAVYLCASSLIAGSNEQFFGPGTRLTVL.

The gene calls are TRBV7-2 and TRBJ1-1; D is undetermined. Trimming cost V 7 bases and J 0 bases, with 12 bases left between them. Germline CDR1 SGHTA, CDR2 FQGNSA. The CDR3 extends over 14 amino acids. CDR3 sequence reads: CASNVWGMNTEAFF. Here the CDR3 DNA reads TGTGCCAGCAATGTGTGGGGTATGAACACTGAAGCTTTCTTT.

This sequence joins TRBV2 and TRBJ2-3; possibly TRBD2 for D (5 bases). Germline V gene sequence: CDR1 SNHLY, CDR2 FYNNEI. Trimming took off 4 bases at V and 4 bases at J, with 21 bases between the two ends. This CDR3 region has 17 residues. This CDR3 reads CASSGWSSTIVADTQYF. The CDR3 DNA reads as TGTGCCAGCAGTGGTTGGTCTAGCACCATTGTAGCAGATACGCAGTATTTT.

This clonotype was counted only a few times. The rearrangement uses TRBV11-2 and TRBJ2-2; weak D call: TRBD1 (5 bases). From germline, CDR1 is SGHAT and CDR2 FQNNGV. V lost 5 bases to trimming and J lost 6 bases, with 19 bases between them. There are 16 residues in the CDR3. The chain's CDR3 is CASSPLGTGDPGELFF. Here the CDR3 DNA reads TGTGCCAGCAGCCCGCTCGGCACAGGCGACCCCGGGGAGCTGTTTTTT. Looking up the rest from reference TRBV11-2 and TRBJ2-2 gives the full variable domain: EAGVAQSPRYKIIEKRQSVAFWCNPISGHATLYWYQQILGQGPKLLIQFQNNGVVDDSQLPKDRFSAERLKGVDSTLKIQPAKLEDSAVYLCASSPLGTGDPGELFFGEGSRLTVL.

This CDR3 reads CSATGLAGVETQYF. CDR3 DNA: TGCAGTGCCACGGGACTAGCGGGAGTGGAGACCCAGTACTTC. This chain uses TRBV20-1 with TRBJ2-5, with 14 nucleotides matching TRBD2. The V segment lost 6 bases and the J segment 5 bases; nucleotides outside the gene matches: 5. Per the germline V gene, CDR1 is DFQATT and CDR2 is SNEGSKA (reference sequence). The CDR3 has 14 amino acids.

The chain has TRBV2 and TRBJ1-6, with D uncertain. Germline V lookup: CDR1 SNHLY, CDR2 FYNNEI. Between the trimmed V and J ends, which lost 5 bases and 6 bases, there was a span of 8 bases. The CDR3 is 13 residues long. CDR3 DNA: TGTGCCAGCAGTTCCACTCTTAATTCACCCCTCCACTTT. Translated, it gives CASSSTLNSPLHF.

Concerning this clonotype itself: The CDR3 carries no conserved terminal phenylalanine or tryptophan, so it likely arises from a read error. The V and J genes are TRBV12-3 or TRBV12-4 and TRBJ2-1; no clear D. The CDR3 runs 11 residues. The V end was cut by 8 bases, the J end by 4 bases, with 6 bases between. This CDR3 reads CASSEYNEQFL. Written as DNA, the CDR3 is TGTGCCAGCTCCGAATACAATGAGCAGTTCCTC.

This clonotype was recorded at least ten times. The chain is built from TRBV29-1 and TRBJ1-1; D gene unclear. This CDR3 has 11 residues. The germline V and J ends were trimmed by 8 bases and 5 bases, with 12 bases remaining between them. CDR1 SQVTM and CDR2 ANQGSEA come from the germline V gene. The CDR3 is CSHSDNTEAFF. In DNA, the CDR3 is TGCAGCCACTCAGATAATACTGAAGCTTTCTTT.

This clonotype was found many times. This chain uses TRBV18 with TRBJ2-7, with D unclear. V was pared by 0 bases and J by 5 bases, with 11 bases between. The V gene's germline CDR1 is KGHSH and CDR2 LQKENI. The CDR3 has 14 amino acids. In nucleotides, the CDR3 is TGTGCCAGCTCACCACCGGCAGGCCGAGACGAGCAGTACTTC. It codes for CASSPPAGRDEQYF.

V gene TRBV11-2 combines with J gene TRBJ1-6; D not certain. The CDR3 has 17 residues. Germline CDR1 is SGHAT and CDR2 is FQNNGV. The V end lost 4 bases, the J end lost 7 bases, and 20 bases lay between the germline ends. CDR3 protein: CASSSPAFGVGNSPLHF. The CDR3 bases are TGTGCCAGCAGCTCACCAGCGTTTGGGGTAGGGAATTCACCCCTCCACTTT.

The rearrangement joins TRBV25-1 to TRBJ2-4, with 7 nucleotides matching TRBD1. The junction had 13 bases not matched to a gene; V was cut back by 11 bases and J by 0 bases. Per germline, CDR1 MGHDK and CDR2 SYGVNS. The CDR3 has 16 amino acids. The CDR3 loop reads CAWRTGQPLAKNIQYF. Written as DNA, the CDR3 is TGTGCCTGGAGAACGGGACAGCCGTTAGCCAAAAACATTCAGTACTTC.

This clonotype showed up many times. The chain recombines TRBV6-1 with TRBJ2-7; TRBD1 is a possible D gene (7 bases). V lost 5 bases and J 3 bases, leaving 17 bases between the germline ends. CDR1 and CDR2 (germline): MNHNS, SASEGT. The CDR3 consists of 15 residues. The CDR3 DNA reads as TGTGCCAGCAGTCCAGGGGGGACTCTCGGCTACGAGCAGTACTTC. It specifies CASSPGGTLGYEQYF.

There are a few counts of this clonotype. This could be a read error, since a much larger clone is one nucleotide away. The chain recombines TRBV4-3 with TRBJ2-7; D possibly uses TRBD1 or TRBD2 (5 bases each). The CDR3 sequence is 14 residues long. The V and J ends lost 4 bases and 6 bases respectively, with 16 bases between them. The germline CDR1 and CDR2 sequences are LGHNA and YSLEER. CDR3 DNA: TGCGCCAGCAGCCTCCGGGACGGGGAAGCCGAGCAGTACTTC. Protein sequence: CASSLRDGEAEQYF.

The chain links TRBV10-1 to TRBJ1-2; D is perhaps TRBD1 (6 bases). The CDR3 totals 11 residues. Germline CDR1 reads WNHNN; CDR2 reads SYGVQD (reference sequence). CDR3 sequence: CFGTPHYGYTF. In DNA form, the CDR3 reads TGCTTCGGGACACCCCACTATGGCTACACCTTC.

The chain links TRBV25-1 to TRBJ2-7; TRBD2 agrees at 7 bases. This CDR3 comprises 17 residues. Germline CDR1 is MGHDK and CDR2 is SYGVNS. Unmatched junction bases numbered 17, after V lost 3 bases and J lost 6 bases. The DNA for the CDR3 is TGTGCCAGCAGTGACTGGGAGGGGAGAGGGCAGGTCGGCGAGCAGTACTTC. Amino acid sequence: CASSDWEGRGQVGEQYF.

CDR3 sequence reads: CASSLGGSWGNTEAFF. DNA for the CDR3: TGTGCCAGCAGCTTAGGGGGCAGTTGGGGCAACACTGAAGCTTTCTTT. This chain uses TRBV7-8 with TRBJ1-1, with a tentative D call TRBD1 (5 bases). There are 16 residues in the CDR3. Germline V gene sequence: CDR1 SGHVS, CDR2 FQNEAQ. The V and J ends lost 1 base and 2 bases respectively, with 14 bases between them.

V usage is TRBV20-1 and J usage is TRBJ2-5; 9 bases line up with TRBD1. The CDR3 spans 13 residues. CDR1 and CDR2 from the germline V gene are DFQATT and SNEGSKA (reference sequence). V shed 6 bases and J 4 bases; nucleotides not matched to a gene: 6. CDR3 protein: CSAVTGGSETQYF. CDR3 DNA sequence: TGCAGTGCCGTGACAGGGGGATCAGAGACCCAGTACTTC.

The CDR3 DNA follows: TGTGCCAGTAGGGACCGTGGGGGCTCTGGAAACACCATATATTTT. It encodes CASRDRGGSGNTIYF. The chain has TRBV19 and TRBJ1-3; weak D call: TRBD1 (5 bases). Germline V gene sequence: CDR1 LNHDA, CDR2 SQIVND (reference sequence). Trimming removed 6 bases at V and 0 bases at J, with 12 bases between. The CDR3 loop spans 15 amino acids. The full variable domain, completed using reference TRBV19 and TRBJ1-3, is DGGITQSPKYLFRKEGQNVTLSCEQNLNHDAMYWYRQDPGQGLRLIYYSQIVNDFQKGDIAEGYSVSREKKESFPLTVTSAQKNPTAFYLCASRDRGGSGNTIYFGEGSWLTVV.